This T cell receptor beta chain originates from a study of regulatory T cells in long-lasting Graves disease. This clonotype has ten or more counts. Described time point: newly diagnosed GD, antithyroid drugs for less than 3 months. PBMC RNA served as the TCR library source. An endocrinology department located in Xi'an, China, was where the patients came from. Germline assignment: CDR1 LNHDA and CDR2 SQIVND (reference sequence). Trimming pared 5 bases from V and 0 bases from J, leaving 13 bases between. This CDR3 region has 15 residues. Both iRepertoire HTBI primers and Arm-PCR of CDR3 regions were used to build the TCR beta libraries. A single record per CDR3 protein comes from TCRdb applying MiXCR to the multiplex PCR reads. The sample shows a few hundred thousand distinct CDR3 sequences, about 10% of them seen only once. This same sample was also taken into another study, of T cells in Graves' hyperthyroidism and ophthalmopathy.

The rearrangement joins TRBV19 to TRBJ1-1; D not resolved. Sequences were derived from peripheral blood mononuclear cells (PBMCs), sampled at new diagnosis, from a patient treated with antithyroid drugs. The source of this sequence is a young woman with Graves disease. CDR3 amino acids: CASSPRAGMNTEAFF. The CDR3 coding sequence is TGTGCCAGTAGTCCCCGGGCAGGAATGAACACTGAAGCTTTCTTT.